These 3 T cell receptor beta chains were all obtained from the same sample, sequenced in a study of CD8+ T cells in alopecia areata. TCR sequencing used cDNA made by reverse transcription of extracted RNA. Only in-frame clones appear in the TCRdb table, and some are missing; sequencing was by immunoSEQ multiplex PCR. The table has approximately 200,000 clones, about 60% seen once. Treatment of the sample: oral pan-JAK inhibitor, 5-10 mg twice daily. The sample consisted of CD4+ T cells sorted from blood, taken at week 4, from a patient treated with tofacitinib. These receptors all come from a human donor with alopecia areata.

This clone occurred once. The chain's CDR3 is CASSEYGQTFGELFF. As DNA, the CDR3 is TGTGCCAGCAGTGAATATGGGCAAACCTTCGGGGAGCTGTTTTTT. The chain recombines TRBV2 with TRBJ2-2; D is unclear. V was trimmed by 2 bases and J by 7 bases, leaving 14 bases between them. The CDR3 is made up of 15 amino acids. CDR1 SNHLY and CDR2 FYNNEI come from the germline V gene.

The DNA of the CDR3 is TGTGCCATCAGTGTGTGGCAGAACACTGAAGCTTTCTTT. As protein: CAISVWQNTEAFF. The chain couples TRBV10-3 to TRBJ1-1; D remains unclear. Trimming took 4 bases from V and 1 from J, leaving 7 bases between them. Germline values: CDR1 ENHRY, CDR2 SYGVKD. CDR3 length: 13 amino acids.

The chain is built from TRBV29-1 and TRBJ1-1; a weak D match, TRBD1 (5 bases). Deletions cut 4 bases from V and 4 bases from J, with 16 bases between. CDR3 size: 14 residues. The germline gives CDR1 SQVTM, CDR2 ANQGSEA. The CDR3 nucleotides read TGCAGCGTTGGGCAGGGAGGTCGGGGCACTGAAGCTTTCTTT. Translation gives CSVGQGGRGTEAFF.